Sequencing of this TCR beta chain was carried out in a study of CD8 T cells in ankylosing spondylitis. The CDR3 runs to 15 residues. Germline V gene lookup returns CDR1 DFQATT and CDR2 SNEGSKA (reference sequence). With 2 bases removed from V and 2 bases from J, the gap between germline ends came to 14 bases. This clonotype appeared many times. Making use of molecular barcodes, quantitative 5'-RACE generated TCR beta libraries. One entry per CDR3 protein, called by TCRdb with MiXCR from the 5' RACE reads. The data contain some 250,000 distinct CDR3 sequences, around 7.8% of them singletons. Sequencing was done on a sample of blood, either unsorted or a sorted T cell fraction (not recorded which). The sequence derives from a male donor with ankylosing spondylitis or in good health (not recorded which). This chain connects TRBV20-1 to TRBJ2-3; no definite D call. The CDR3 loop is CSARSSQAITDTQYF. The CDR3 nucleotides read TGCAGTGCTAGAAGTTCCCAAGCCATCACAGATACGCAGTATTTT.